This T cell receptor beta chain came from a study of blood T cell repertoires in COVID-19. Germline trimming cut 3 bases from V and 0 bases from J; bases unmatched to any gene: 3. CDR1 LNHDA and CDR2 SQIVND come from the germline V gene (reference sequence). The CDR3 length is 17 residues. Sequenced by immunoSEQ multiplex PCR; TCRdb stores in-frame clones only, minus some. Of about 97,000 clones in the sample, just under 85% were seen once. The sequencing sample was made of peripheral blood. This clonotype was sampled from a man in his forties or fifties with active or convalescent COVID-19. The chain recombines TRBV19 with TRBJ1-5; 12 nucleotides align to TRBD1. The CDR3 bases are TGTGCCAGTAGTATGCAGGGACAGGGGGCTAGCAATCAGCCCCAGCATTTT. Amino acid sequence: CASSMQGQGASNQPQHF.